These 31 T cell receptor beta chains came from one sample sequenced in a study of graft-versus-host responses after intestinal transplantation. Using immunoSEQ multiplex PCR, the repertoire was profiled, and TCRdb retains in-frame clones only, with some absent. The sample has more than 25,000 clones; 90% to 95% are singletons. The sequencing used PBMCs, collected nearly 31 days after intestinal transplant. These receptors originate from a human patient who received an intestinal transplant, so some T cells may come from the graft donor.

The chain combines TRBV7-9 with TRBJ2-7; D assignment may be TRBD1 or TRBD2 (6 bases each). Between the trimmed V and J ends, which lost 8 bases and 0 bases, there was a span of 17 bases. The CDR3 is 15 residues long. Germline CDR1 reads SEHNR; CDR2 reads FQNEAQ (reference sequence). The DNA of the CDR3 is TGTGCCAGCGGGGGGTCACAGGGCCTCTCCTACGAGCAGTACTTC. This translates into CASGGSQGLSYEQYF. Complete variable domain (other parts from reference TRBV7-9 and TRBJ2-7): DTGVSQNPRHKITKRGQNVTFRCDPISEHNRLYWYRQTLGQGPEFLTYFQNEAQLEKSRLLSDRFSAERPKGSFSTLEIQRTEQGDSAMYLCASGGSQGLSYEQYFGPGTRLTVT.

CDR3 coding DNA: TGCGCCAGCAGCTTGGATCGGGGCACTGAAGCTTTCTTT. Residues: CASSLDRGTEAFF. The chain joins TRBV5-1 to TRBJ1-1; D remains ambiguous. The CDR3 length is 13 residues. Trimming took off 0 bases at V and 4 bases at J, with 7 bases between the two ends. Germline V CDR1 and CDR2: SGHRS, YFSETQ.

The gene calls are TRBV9 and TRBJ2-7; 10 bases align to TRBD1. The CDR3 consists of 14 residues. The V segment lost 2 bases and the J segment 3 bases; nucleotides outside the gene matches: 2. From germline, CDR1 is SGDLS and CDR2 YYNGEE. The CDR3 protein is CASSVGQGNYEQYF. In nucleotides, the CDR3 is TGTGCCAGCAGCGTGGGACAGGGGAACTACGAGCAGTACTTC.

The chain combines TRBV2 with TRBJ1-5, with D unresolved. The V and J ends lost 3 bases and 0 bases respectively, with 12 bases between them. This CDR3 comprises 16 residues. Germline V gives CDR1 SNHLY, CDR2 FYNNEI. The DNA for the CDR3 is TGTGCCAGCAGTGAGTCGGGGAAAGCTAGCAATCAGCCCCAGCATTTT. Its translation is CASSESGKASNQPQHF.

The DNA of the CDR3 is TGTGCCAGCAGCCCGGACGGATCCTTTGAAAAACTGTTTTTT. Protein sequence: CASSPDGSFEKLFF. The chain combines TRBV7-9 with TRBJ1-4; D unresolved. There are 14 residues in the CDR3. Per the germline V gene, CDR1 is SEHNR and CDR2 is FQNEAQ (reference sequence). The V end lost 5 bases, the J end lost 7 bases, and 14 bases lay between the germline ends.

This chain uses TRBV11-2 with TRBJ2-2; tentatively, D is TRBD1 (6 bases). V was shortened by 4 bases and J by 7 bases, with 19 bases between the two germline ends. There are 16 residues in the CDR3. Germline CDR1 reads SGHAT; CDR2 reads FQNNGV. CDR3 in amino acids: CASSSIRGISRGELFF. The CDR3 region has the DNA TGTGCCAGCAGCTCTATTAGGGGGATCTCACGCGGGGAGCTGTTTTTT.

The chain has TRBV7-2 and TRBJ2-1, with 10 bases that match TRBD2. This CDR3 is 15 amino acids long. The junction had 3 bases not matched to a gene; V was cut back by 5 bases and J by 2 bases. Germline V gives CDR1 SGHTA, CDR2 FQGNSA. The CDR3 region is CASSPSGGAYNEQFF. The CDR3 nucleotides read TGTGCCAGCAGCCCAAGCGGGGGGGCCTACAATGAGCAGTTCTTC.

The rearrangement joins TRBV4-3 to TRBJ1-1, with a tentative D call TRBD1 (6 bases). This CDR3 is 15 amino acids long. The germline V gene has CDR1 LGHNA and CDR2 YSLEER. V gave up 5 bases and J gave up 0 bases, with 13 bases separating them. The CDR3, as DNA: TGCGCCAGCAGCGCTGACAGGTCTCTGAACACTGAAGCTTTCTTT. As protein: CASSADRSLNTEAFF.

The chain couples TRBV19 to TRBJ1-5, with TRBD1 identical over 9 bases. Germline V gene data show CDR1 as LNHDA and CDR2 as SQIVND (reference sequence). V shed 10 bases, J shed 6 bases, and the junction held 7 bases outside the gene matches. CDR3 length: 13 amino acids. The CDR3 here is CATWTGVGQPQHF. CDR3 coding DNA: TGTGCCACCTGGACAGGGGTCGGTCAGCCCCAGCATTTT.

V is TRBV6-1 and J is TRBJ2-5; unclear D gene. Trimming removed 8 bases from V and 3 bases from J, with 4 bases in between. The germline V gene has CDR1 MNHNS and CDR2 SASEGT. This CDR3 comprises 10 residues. The CDR3 DNA sequence: TGTGCCAGCCTAAAAGAGACCCAGTACTTC. The encoded protein is CASLKETQYF.

The gene calls are TRBV28 and TRBJ2-2, with D tentatively TRBD2 (6 bases). CDR1 and CDR2 from the germline V gene are MDHEN and SYDVKM. This CDR3 is 12 amino acids long. The CDR3 DNA sequence: TGTGCGGGGGGATCGAACACCGGGGAGCTGTTTTTT. It specifies CAGGSNTGELFF.

This clone was detected once. This rearrangement joins TRBV7-2 to TRBJ2-7, with 11 positions matching TRBD1. There are 14 residues in the CDR3. Germline V CDR1 and CDR2: SGHTA, FQGNSA. Trimming took 5 bases from V and 3 from J; bases not matched to a gene: 3. CDR3 region: CASSQDRGHYEQYF. CDR3 sequence (DNA): TGTGCCAGCAGCCAGGACAGGGGGCACTACGAGCAGTACTTC.

V and J are TRBV6-4 and TRBJ2-3, with 10 positions matching TRBD2. Losses at the gene ends were 5 bases for V and 2 bases for J; bases not matched to a gene: 1. Germline V CDR1 and CDR2: MRHNA, SNTAGT. This CDR3 comprises 14 residues. CDR3 loop: CASSSGGATDTQYF. The DNA of the CDR3 is TGTGCCAGCAGTAGCGGGGGGGCCACAGATACGCAGTATTTT.

The chain combines TRBV7-3 with TRBJ2-1; TRBD1 matches 8 bases. The germline V gene encodes CDR1 SGHTA and CDR2 FQGTGA. The CDR3 has 15 residues. V lost 2 bases, J lost 6 bases, and 6 bases stayed unmatched. CDR3 sequence: CASSLSLDRGNEQFF. CDR3 bases: TGTGCCAGCAGCTTATCCCTCGACAGGGGCAATGAGCAGTTCTTC.

The chain is built from TRBV9 and TRBJ2-1; D is perhaps TRBD1 (5 bases). The ends were cut back, 3 bases at V and 3 bases at J, with 16 bases in the middle. The CDR3 is made up of 16 amino acids. The germline V gene has CDR1 SGDLS and CDR2 YYNGEE. Here the CDR3 DNA reads TGTGCCAGCAGCGCCAGGGTAATATTGGACTACAATGAGCAGTTCTTC. Protein: CASSARVILDYNEQFF.

On this clone: The same CDR3 also results from other DNA sequences found in this sample. The gene calls are TRBV6-1 and TRBJ2-7, with D uncertain. In germline, CDR1 is MNHNS, CDR2 SASEGT. V dropped 4 bases and J dropped 3 bases, with 10 bases sitting between them. The length of the CDR3 is 13 residues. The CDR3 reads CASSARTVYEQYF. CDR3 sequence (DNA): TGTGCCAGCAGTGCCCGGACGGTCTACGAGCAGTACTTC.

V and J are TRBV15 and TRBJ1-4; TRBD1 is a possible D gene (6 bases). Germline CDR1 is LNHNV and CDR2 is YYDKDF (reference sequence). V lost 3 bases and J lost 4, with 12 bases in between. The length of the CDR3 is 15 residues. The CDR3 spells CATSRGAGDNEKLFF. The CDR3 DNA is TGTGCCACCAGCAGGGGGGCGGGGGATAATGAAAAACTGTTTTTT.

The V and J genes are TRBV11-2 and TRBJ2-7, with 7 bases aligning to TRBD2. There are 16 residues in the CDR3. The ends lost 3 bases at V and 1 base at J; junction bases unmatched: 9. Germline-derived CDR1 and CDR2 are SGHAT and FQNNGV. CDR3 coding DNA: TGTGCCAGCAGCTTCGTATTTGGCGGGGGATCCTACGAGCAGTACTTC. Translation gives CASSFVFGGGSYEQYF.

The chain links TRBV11-2 to TRBJ1-2, with D unclear. Trimming stripped 5 bases from V and 8 bases from J, with 15 bases between. The CDR3 contains 13 residues. Germline CDR1 is SGHAT and CDR2 is FQNNGV. The CDR3 DNA is TGTGCCAGCAGCCTAGGACCATCGGGGGGCTACACCTTC. Its translation: CASSLGPSGGYTF.

The V call is TRBV5-1, the J call TRBJ1-4, with 9 bases fitting TRBD1. This CDR3 region has 17 residues. Germline values: CDR1 SGHRS, CDR2 YFSETQ. Trimming cost V 0 bases and J 0 bases; bases outside gene matches: 3. The CDR3 DNA reads TGCGCCAGCAGCTTGGGGGACAGGGCCGCAACTAATGAAAAACTGTTTTTT. Its translation is CASSLGDRAATNEKLFF. The full variable domain, its missing parts supplied by reference TRBV5-1 and TRBJ1-4, is KAGVTQTPRYLIKTRGQQVTLSCSPISGHRSVSWYQQTPGQGLQFLFEYFSETQRNKGNFPGRFSGRQFSNSRSEMNVSTLELGDSALYLCASSLGDRAATNEKLFFGSGTQLSVL.

V and J are TRBV4-1 and TRBJ2-1; 13 bases align to TRBD2. The germline gives CDR1 MGHRA, CDR2 YSYEKL. The CDR3 consists of 16 residues. J was trimmed by 9 bases and V by 0 bases; bases with no gene match: 5. The CDR3 sequence is CASSQDLTSGRSEQFF. The CDR3, as DNA: TGCGCCAGCAGCCAAGATCTGACTAGCGGGAGGAGTGAGCAGTTCTTC.

The chain carries TRBV30 and TRBJ1-2; 7 nucleotides line up with TRBD1. The CDR3 is 13 amino acids. Looked up from germline, CDR1 is GTSNPN and CDR2 is SVGIG (reference sequence). V trimming: 5 bases; J trimming: 4 bases; junction bases outside the gene matches: 7. CDR3 sequence: CAWGRQGGYGYTF. Written as DNA, the CDR3 is TGTGCCTGGGGGCGACAGGGTGGCTATGGCTACACCTTC. Full variable domain (outside the CDR3, taken from reference TRBV30 and TRBJ1-2): SQTIHQWPATLVQPVGSPLSLECTVEGTSNPNLYWYRQAAGRGLQLLFYSVGIGQISSEVPQNLSASRPQDRQFILSSKKLLLSDSGFYLCAWGRQGGYGYTFGSGTRLTVV.

The chain carries TRBV7-9 and TRBJ1-1; tentatively, D is TRBD1 (6 bases). Deletions cut 3 bases from V and 8 bases from J, with 16 bases between. The germline V gene encodes CDR1 SEHNR and CDR2 FQNEAQ (reference sequence). CDR3 length equals 14 residues. CDR3 loop: CASSFGGPRGEAFF. The CDR3 DNA is TGTGCCAGCAGCTTCGGGGGCCCTCGAGGGGAAGCTTTCTTT.

The gene calls are TRBV5-1 and TRBJ2-7, with 10 bases matching TRBD1. Trimming removed 0 bases from V and 1 base from J; junction bases left unmatched: 1. CDR1 is SGHRS and CDR2 is YFSETQ in the germline V gene. The CDR3 has 15 amino acids. The CDR3 reads CASSLEGQGSYEQYF. The CDR3 DNA is TGCGCCAGCAGCTTGGAGGGACAGGGGTCCTACGAGCAGTACTTC.

The chain has TRBV11-2 and TRBJ2-7; D tentatively fits TRBD1 or TRBD2 (6 bases each). The germline V gene encodes CDR1 SGHAT and CDR2 FQNNGV. The V and J ends lost 1 base and 4 bases respectively, with 23 bases between them. There are 18 residues in the CDR3. The CDR3 region has the DNA TGTGCCAGCAGCTTAGGGAGGGGAAAGAACAGGGAGAAATACGAGCAGTACTTC. Amino acid sequence: CASSLGRGKNREKYEQYF.

A single count supports this clone. The chain's CDR3 is CSGYRGGQETQYF. CDR3 in DNA: TGCAGCGGATACAGGGGGGGACAAGAGACCCAGTACTTC. The chain joins TRBV29-1 to TRBJ2-5; tentative D call: TRBD1 (8 bases). This CDR3 spans 13 amino acids. V lost 7 bases and J lost 2, with 14 bases in between. The germline CDR1 and CDR2 sequences are SQVTM and ANQGSEA.

This chain uses TRBV10-3 with TRBJ2-5, with 12 nucleotides matching TRBD2. The CDR3 has 17 residues. The germline CDR1 and CDR2 sequences are ENHRY and SYGVKD. V was pared by 6 bases and J by 2 bases, with 10 bases of the junction left unmatched. DNA for the CDR3: TGTGCCATCAGCATCCATGGACTAGCGGGAACGCAAGAGACCCAGTACTTC. Translated: CAISIHGLAGTQETQYF.

V is TRBV4-3 and J is TRBJ1-1; possibly TRBD1 for D (5 bases). Germline CDR1 reads LGHNA; CDR2 reads YSLEER. This CDR3 has 15 residues. The V end was cut by 0 bases, the J end by 5 bases, with 13 bases between. CDR3 DNA: TGCGCCAGCAGCCAAGATGGGGGGGGGTCTACTGAAGCTTTCTTT. Amino acids: CASSQDGGGSTEAFF.

The V gene is TRBV28, the J gene TRBJ1-5; D not certain. CDR1 is MDHEN, CDR2 SYDVKM, per germline. The length of the CDR3 is 15 residues. Trimming left V 8 bases short and J 0 bases short, with 14 bases between. CDR3: CASGAGADSNQPQHF. Here the CDR3 DNA reads TGTGCCAGCGGCGCGGGAGCCGATAGCAATCAGCCCCAGCATTTT.

This chain joins TRBV4-1 and TRBJ2-2; D perhaps matches TRBD1 (8 bases). Trimming removed 2 bases from V and 4 bases from J, with 14 bases in between. Germline assignment: CDR1 MGHRA and CDR2 YSYEKL. CDR3 length equals 16 residues. CDR3 residues: CASSQPGGGGTGELFF. CDR3 nucleotides: TGCGCCAGCAGCCAACCAGGGGGCGGGGGCACCGGGGAGCTGTTTTTT.

The chain joins TRBV19 to TRBJ1-5; no definite D call. The CDR3 totals 14 residues. Trimming pared 3 bases from V and 3 bases from J, leaving 9 bases between. Per germline, CDR1 LNHDA and CDR2 SQIVND (reference sequence). The CDR3: CASSMVQFNQPQHF. In nucleotides, the CDR3 is TGTGCCAGTAGTATGGTACAGTTCAATCAGCCCCAGCATTTT.